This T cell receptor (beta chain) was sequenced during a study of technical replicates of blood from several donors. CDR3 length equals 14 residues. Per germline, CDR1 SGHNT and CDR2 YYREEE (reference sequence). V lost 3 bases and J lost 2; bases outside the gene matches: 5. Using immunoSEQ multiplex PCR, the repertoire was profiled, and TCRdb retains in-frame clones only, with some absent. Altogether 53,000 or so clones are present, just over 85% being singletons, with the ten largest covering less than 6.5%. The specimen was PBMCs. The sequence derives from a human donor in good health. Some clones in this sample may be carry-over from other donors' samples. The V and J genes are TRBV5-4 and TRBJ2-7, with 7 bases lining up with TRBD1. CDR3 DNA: TGTGCCAGCAGCTACCGGACAGGCACCTACGAGCAGTACTTC. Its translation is CASSYRTGTYEQYF.